This record covers a single T cell receptor (beta chain). The data are from a study of blood T cell repertoires in COVID-19. For the study at large: Spain, Italy and the United States supplied samples that represented acute and convalescent COVID-19. PBMCs, B-cell-depleted T cells, or T cells were the source of the cDNA or gDNA that made up the material.

The authors' processing: Scientists estimated how many nucleated cells there were by amplifying reference gene primers. Assay: immunoSEQ multiplex PCR; the TCRdb copy retains only in-frame clones and omits some. V, J and clone size reflect that table, while D and trimming were determined from the DNA. The table lists approximately 250,000 clones, 65% to 90% of them singletons. It was during active infection that Seattle patients were enrolled and then longitudinally followed. This TCR derives from a woman in her 70s with COVID-19, enrolled during active disease. Sequences were obtained from peripheral blood.

CDR3 sequence reads: CASSFSMNTEAFF. CDR3 DNA: TGCGCCAGCAGCTTTAGTATGAACACTGAAGCTTTCTTT. V usage is TRBV5-1 and J usage is TRBJ1-1, with D uncertain. The germline V gene has CDR1 SGHRS and CDR2 YFSETQ. V was clipped by 2 bases and J by 0 bases, with 5 bases between them. The length of the CDR3 is 13 residues.